This TCR beta chain was recorded in a study of blood T cell repertoires in COVID-19. Background on the study: Samples representing acute and convalescent COVID-19 were sourced from the United States, Italy and Spain. T cells, B-cell-depleted T cells, or PBMCs provided the cDNA or gDNA that served as material.

Germline CDR1 and CDR2: SGHRS and YFSETQ. V trimming: 4 bases; J trimming: 7 bases; junction bases outside the gene matches: 4. The CDR3 extends over 15 amino acids. Original data processing: Researchers report that nucleated cell counts were estimated from reference gene primer amplification. Clones were read by immunoSEQ multiplex PCR, and TCRdb kept only the in-frame ones, dropping some. Clone size and the V and J calls come from that table; the DNA yielded D and trimming. Counted here are a few hundred thousand clones, about 79% occurring once; the ten biggest clones make up roughly 10%. V and J are TRBV5-1 and TRBJ2-1; 14 positions agree with TRBD2. Sequenced input: peripheral blood. This TCR was sampled from a man older than 75 with acute or convalescent COVID-19. The CDR3, as DNA: TGCGCCAGCAGCCCGGGACTAGCGGGAGAGAATGAGCAGTTCTTC. Amino acid sequence: CASSPGLAGENEQFF.